These 15 T cell receptor beta chains were all obtained from the same sample, sequenced in a study of CD8 T cells in ankylosing spondylitis. A single record per CDR3 protein comes from TCRdb applying MiXCR to the 5' RACE reads. The sample yields about 340,000 distinct CDR3 sequences, around 15% seen once. Sequencing was done on a sample of blood, either unsorted or a sorted T cell fraction (not recorded which). These receptors all come from a male donor with ankylosing spondylitis or in good health (not recorded which).

The sample holds a few counts of this clonotype. The chain employs TRBV3-1 and TRBJ1-1; unclear D gene. The CDR3 runs to 14 residues. The V end lost 2 bases, the J end lost 1 base, and 8 bases lay between the germline ends. CDR1 and CDR2 from the germline V gene are LGHDT and YNNKEL (reference sequence). Here the CDR3 reads CASSQRVQNTEAFF. The CDR3 DNA is TGTGCCAGCAGCCAACGGGTGCAGAACACTGAAGCTTTCTTT.

In this sample, this clonotype turned up once. Germline is not matched at one junction end, which may reflect a read error. V and J are TRBV20-1 and TRBJ2-2; D not resolved. Germline V gives CDR1 DFQATT, CDR2 SNEGSKA (reference sequence). The CDR3 loop spans 14 amino acids. Here the CDR3 reads CSARTPKPTRELFF. CDR3 DNA sequence: TGCAGTGCTAGAACCCCTAAACCCACCAGGGAGCTGTTTTTT.

This chain uses TRBV20-1 with TRBJ1-5; TRBD1 might be the D (5 bases). With 5 bases removed from V and 4 bases from J, the gap between germline ends came to 12 bases. The CDR3 runs 13 residues. The V gene's germline CDR1 is DFQATT and CDR2 SNEGSKA (reference sequence). CDR3 nucleotide sequence: TGCAGTGCTGCCCGGGGCGCGAATCAGCCCCAGCATTTT. Translating it yields CSAARGANQPQHF.

The rearrangement uses TRBV29-1 and TRBJ1-1; perhaps TRBD1 as D (5 bases). The CDR3 is 13 residues long. Germline CDR1 SQVTM, CDR2 ANQGSEA. This chain's CDR3 is CSGVGGMNTEAFF. CDR3 nucleotide sequence: TGCAGTGGAGTTGGGGGGATGAACACTGAAGCTTTCTTT.

This clonotype was recorded at least ten times. V and J are TRBV12-3 or TRBV12-4 and TRBJ1-2, with D possibly being TRBD1 (5 bases). V was clipped by 6 bases and J by 3 bases, with 14 bases between them. The CDR3 totals 14 residues. CDR3 amino acids: CASSQRGRDYGYTF. CDR3 in DNA: TGTGCCAGCAGCCAGAGGGGACGAGACTATGGCTACACCTTC.

The chain joins TRBV9 to TRBJ1-2; D ambiguous. The V gene lost 0 bases and the J gene lost 1 base, with 7 bases spanning the gap. From germline, CDR1 is SGDLS and CDR2 YYNGEE. CDR3 size: 14 residues. This CDR3 reads CASSVGVDNYGYTF. The CDR3 nucleotides are TGTGCCAGCAGCGTAGGTGTAGATAACTATGGCTACACCTTC.

This clonotype was counted only a few times. The chain has TRBV7-9 and TRBJ1-2; weak D call: TRBD1 (5 bases). The CDR3 totals 16 residues. The V end was cut by 4 bases, the J end by 8 bases, with 23 bases between. Germline CDR1 and CDR2: SEHNR and FQNEAQ (reference sequence). The CDR3 here is CASSWERGNLSPGYTF. The CDR3 nucleotides read TGTGCCAGCAGCTGGGAGCGGGGGAATCTTTCCCCCGGCTACACCTTC.

This clonotype occurred many times. The genes are TRBV6-2 or TRBV6-3 and TRBJ2-1; 11 bases align to TRBD2. This CDR3 is 16 amino acids long. Germline V gives CDR1 MNHEY, CDR2 SVGEGT. The V segment lost 6 bases and the J segment 1 base; nucleotides outside the gene matches: 5. Here the CDR3 DNA reads TGTGCCAGCAGCCGATCTAGCGGGAGGTCCTACAATGAGCAGTTCTTC. Residues: CASSRSSGRSYNEQFF.

V usage is TRBV20-1 and J usage is TRBJ2-5; D ambiguous. This CDR3 has 15 amino acids. Trimming shortened V by 3 bases and J by 2 bases, and 16 bases separated the two germline ends. Germline CDR1 and CDR2: DFQATT and SNEGSKA (reference sequence). CDR3 DNA sequence: TGCAGTGCTAGCCCCCCGGGCGCCCCTCAAGAGACCCAGTACTTC. Its translation is CSASPPGAPQETQYF.

The sample holds a few counts of this clonotype. V usage is TRBV5-1 and J usage is TRBJ1-1; D call uncertain. The length of the CDR3 is 14 residues. Germline V gene data show CDR1 as SGHRS and CDR2 as YFSETQ. V dropped 2 bases and J dropped 4 bases, with 12 bases sitting between them. CDR3 region: CASSFDAWGTEAFF. DNA for the CDR3: TGCGCCAGCAGCTTCGACGCCTGGGGCACTGAAGCTTTCTTT.

In this sample, this clonotype turned up a few times. This rearrangement joins TRBV3-1 to TRBJ2-1; D unresolved. The V end lost 0 bases, the J end lost 7 bases, and 7 bases lay between the germline ends. CDR1 LGHDT and CDR2 YNNKEL come from the germline V gene (reference sequence). The CDR3 spans 13 residues. CDR3: CASSQEGGNEQFF. In DNA form, the CDR3 reads TGTGCCAGCAGCCAAGAGGGTGGGAATGAGCAGTTCTTC.

This clonotype has only a few counts. This chain connects TRBV19 to TRBJ1-3; D is undetermined. Trimming removed 3 bases from V and 0 bases from J, with 12 bases in between. Germline V gene data show CDR1 as LNHDA and CDR2 as SQIVND (reference sequence). The CDR3 is made up of 16 amino acids. CDR3 DNA sequence: TGTGCCAGTAGTATCGGCAGACGTGTCTCTGGAAACACCATATATTTT. This translates into CASSIGRRVSGNTIYF.

In this sample, this clonotype turned up a few times. The V and J genes are TRBV20-1 and TRBJ2-5, with 7 bases lining up with TRBD1. CDR3 size: 14 residues. CDR1 is DFQATT and CDR2 is SNEGSKA in the germline V gene (reference sequence). Trimming took 5 bases from V and 4 from J; bases not matched to a gene: 10. CDR3 nucleotides: TGCAGTGCTCAAAGCCGGGACAGCTCAGAGACCCAGTACTTC. Amino acid sequence: CSAQSRDSSETQYF.

This clonotype has at least ten counts. The V call is TRBV12-3 or TRBV12-4, the J call TRBJ2-3; D may be TRBD2 (6 bases). The CDR3 is 17 amino acids. V lost 6 bases to trimming and J lost 0 bases, with 19 bases between them. The CDR3 DNA reads as TGTGCCAGCAGCTTTCCAATGGGGGGACCTAGCACAGATACGCAGTATTTT. Amino acids: CASSFPMGGPSTDTQYF.

This chain links TRBV18 with TRBJ2-1; 14 positions match TRBD2. Germline CDR1 and CDR2: KGHSH and LQKENI. The CDR3 consists of 18 residues. The ends lost 3 bases at V and 6 bases at J; junction bases unmatched: 10. Written as DNA, the CDR3 is TGTGCCAGCTCACCTCAACAGGTCGGGACTAGCGGGGGCAATGAGCAGTTCTTC. The encoded protein is CASSPQQVGTSGGNEQFF.